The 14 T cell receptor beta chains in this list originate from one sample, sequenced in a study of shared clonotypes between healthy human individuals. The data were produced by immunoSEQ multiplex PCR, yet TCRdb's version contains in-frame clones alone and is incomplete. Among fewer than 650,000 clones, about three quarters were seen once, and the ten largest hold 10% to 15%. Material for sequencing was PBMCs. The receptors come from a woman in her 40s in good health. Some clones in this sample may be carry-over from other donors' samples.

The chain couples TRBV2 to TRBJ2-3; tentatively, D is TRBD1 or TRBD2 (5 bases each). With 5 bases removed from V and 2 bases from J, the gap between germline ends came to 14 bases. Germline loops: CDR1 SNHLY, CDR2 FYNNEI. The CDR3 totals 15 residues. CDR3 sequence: CASSSAGRNTDTQYF. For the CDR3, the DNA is TGTGCCAGCAGTTCCGCAGGGAGAAACACAGATACGCAGTATTTT. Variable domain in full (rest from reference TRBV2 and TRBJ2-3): EPEVTQTPSHQVTQMGQEVILRCVPISNHLYFYWYRQILGQKVEFLVSFYNNEISEKSEIFDDQFSVERPDGSNFTLKIRSTKLEDSAMYFCASSSAGRNTDTQYFGPGTRLTVL.

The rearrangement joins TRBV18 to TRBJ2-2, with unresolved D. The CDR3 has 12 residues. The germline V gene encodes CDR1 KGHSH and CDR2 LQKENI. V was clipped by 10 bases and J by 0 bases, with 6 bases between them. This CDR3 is CATEPNTGELFF. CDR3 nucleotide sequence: TGTGCCACGGAACCGAACACCGGGGAGCTGTTTTTT.

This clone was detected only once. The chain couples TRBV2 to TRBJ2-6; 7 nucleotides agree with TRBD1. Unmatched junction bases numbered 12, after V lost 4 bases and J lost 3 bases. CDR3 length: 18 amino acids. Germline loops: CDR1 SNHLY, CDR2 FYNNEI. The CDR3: CASSARQGRRFGANVLTF. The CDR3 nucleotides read TGTGCCAGCAGTGCGCGACAGGGAAGAAGGTTTGGGGCCAACGTCCTGACTTTC.

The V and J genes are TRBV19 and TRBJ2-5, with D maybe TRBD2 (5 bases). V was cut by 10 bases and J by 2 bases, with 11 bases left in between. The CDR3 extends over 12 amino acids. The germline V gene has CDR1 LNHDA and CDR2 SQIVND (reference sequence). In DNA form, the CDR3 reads TGTGCCACCGGGGTAGGGCAAGAGACCCAGTACTTC. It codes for CATGVGQETQYF.

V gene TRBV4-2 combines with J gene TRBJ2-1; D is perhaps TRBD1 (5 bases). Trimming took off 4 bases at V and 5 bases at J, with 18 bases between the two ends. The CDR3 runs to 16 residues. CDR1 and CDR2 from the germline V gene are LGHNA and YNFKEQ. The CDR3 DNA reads TGTGCCAGCAGCCGATACGGTACAGGAGAAAACAATGAGCAGTTCTTC. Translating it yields CASSRYGTGENNEQFF.

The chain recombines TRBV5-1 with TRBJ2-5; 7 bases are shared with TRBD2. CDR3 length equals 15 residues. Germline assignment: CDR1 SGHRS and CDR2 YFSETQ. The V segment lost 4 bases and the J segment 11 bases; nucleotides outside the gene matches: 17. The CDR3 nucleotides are TGCGCCAGCAGCGAAGGACTAGTGGGAGCAGGAGAGCAGTACTTC. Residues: CASSEGLVGAGEQYF.

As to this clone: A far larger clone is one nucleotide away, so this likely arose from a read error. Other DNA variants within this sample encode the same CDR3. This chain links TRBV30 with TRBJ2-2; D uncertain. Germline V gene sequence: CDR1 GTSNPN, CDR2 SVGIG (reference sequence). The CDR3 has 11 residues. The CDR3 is CARSVGGELFF. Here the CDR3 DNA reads TGTGCCCGGAGTGTAGGCGGGGAGCTGTTTTTT.

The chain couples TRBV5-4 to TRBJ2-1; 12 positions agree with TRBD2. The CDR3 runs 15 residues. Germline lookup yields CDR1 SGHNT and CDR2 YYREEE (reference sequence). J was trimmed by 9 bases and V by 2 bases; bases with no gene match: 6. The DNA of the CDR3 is TGTGCCAGCAGCTTCGCTAGCGGGAGGGCCAGTGAGCAGTTCTTC. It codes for CASSFASGRASEQFF.

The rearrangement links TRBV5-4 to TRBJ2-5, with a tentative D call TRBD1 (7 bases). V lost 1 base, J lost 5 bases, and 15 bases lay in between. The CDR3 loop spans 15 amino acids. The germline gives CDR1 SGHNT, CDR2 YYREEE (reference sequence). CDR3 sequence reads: CASSLSQGGGETQYF. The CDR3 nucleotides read TGTGCCAGCAGCTTGAGTCAGGGGGGTGGGGAGACCCAGTACTTC. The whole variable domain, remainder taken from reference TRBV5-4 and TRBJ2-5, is ETGVTQSPTHLIKTRGQQVTLRCSSQSGHNTVSWYQQALGQGPQFIFQYYREEENGRGNFPPRFSGLQFPNYSSELNVNALELDDSALYLCASSLSQGGGETQYFGPGTRLLVL.

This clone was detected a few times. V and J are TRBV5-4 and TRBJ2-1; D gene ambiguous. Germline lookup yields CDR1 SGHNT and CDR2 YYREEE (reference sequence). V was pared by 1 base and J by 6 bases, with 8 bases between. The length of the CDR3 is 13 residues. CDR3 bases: TGTGCCAGCAGCTTGTTCTCGGTCAATGAGCAGTTCTTC. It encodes CASSLFSVNEQFF.

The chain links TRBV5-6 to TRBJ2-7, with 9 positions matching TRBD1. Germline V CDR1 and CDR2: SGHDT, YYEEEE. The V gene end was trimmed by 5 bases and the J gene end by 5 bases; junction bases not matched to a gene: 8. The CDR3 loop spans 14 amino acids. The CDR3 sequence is CASSSRQGEDEQYF. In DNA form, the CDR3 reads TGTGCCAGCAGTTCCCGACAGGGGGAGGACGAGCAGTACTTC.

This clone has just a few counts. The CDR3 nucleotides are TGTGCCAGCAGTCCGGGCCCCGGGAGGGAACTGTTTTTT. Translated, it gives CASSPGPGRELFF. The chain links TRBV27 to TRBJ1-4; D is ambiguous. The CDR3 runs 13 residues. The V and J ends lost 5 bases and 12 bases respectively, with 16 bases between them. Germline V CDR1 and CDR2: MNHEY, SMNVEV (reference sequence).

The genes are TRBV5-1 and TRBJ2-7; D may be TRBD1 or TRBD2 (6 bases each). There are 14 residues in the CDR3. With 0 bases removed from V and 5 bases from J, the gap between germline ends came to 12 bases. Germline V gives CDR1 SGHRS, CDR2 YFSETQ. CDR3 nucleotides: TGCGCCAGCAGCTTGGGACCGGGGGCGGACGAGCAGTACTTC. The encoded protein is CASSLGPGADEQYF.

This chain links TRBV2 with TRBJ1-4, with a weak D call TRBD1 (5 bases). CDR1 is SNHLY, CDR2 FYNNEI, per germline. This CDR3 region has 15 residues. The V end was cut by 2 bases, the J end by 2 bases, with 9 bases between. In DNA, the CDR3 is TGTGCCAGCAGTGAAAGGGGCGCGACTAATGAAAAACTGTTTTTT. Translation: CASSERGATNEKLFF.